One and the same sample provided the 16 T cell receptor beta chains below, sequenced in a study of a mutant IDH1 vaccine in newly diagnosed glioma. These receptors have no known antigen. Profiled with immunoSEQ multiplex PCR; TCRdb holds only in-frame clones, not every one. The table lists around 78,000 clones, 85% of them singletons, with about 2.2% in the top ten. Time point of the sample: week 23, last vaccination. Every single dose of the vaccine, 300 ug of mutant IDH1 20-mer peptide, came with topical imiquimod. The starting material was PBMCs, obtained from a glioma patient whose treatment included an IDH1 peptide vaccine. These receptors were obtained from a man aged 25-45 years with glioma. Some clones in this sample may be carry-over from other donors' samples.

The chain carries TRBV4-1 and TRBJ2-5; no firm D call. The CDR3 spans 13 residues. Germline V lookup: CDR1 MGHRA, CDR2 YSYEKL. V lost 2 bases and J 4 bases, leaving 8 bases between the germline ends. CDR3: CASSQSVGETQYF. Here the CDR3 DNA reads TGCGCCAGCAGCCAATCCGTGGGAGAGACCCAGTACTTC.

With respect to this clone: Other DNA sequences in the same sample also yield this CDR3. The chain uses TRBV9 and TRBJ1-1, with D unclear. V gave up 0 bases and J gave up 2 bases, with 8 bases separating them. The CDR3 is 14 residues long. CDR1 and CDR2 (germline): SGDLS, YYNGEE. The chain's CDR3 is CASSVGGANTEAFF. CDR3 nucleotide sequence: TGTGCCAGCAGCGTAGGGGGAGCAAACACTGAAGCTTTCTTT.

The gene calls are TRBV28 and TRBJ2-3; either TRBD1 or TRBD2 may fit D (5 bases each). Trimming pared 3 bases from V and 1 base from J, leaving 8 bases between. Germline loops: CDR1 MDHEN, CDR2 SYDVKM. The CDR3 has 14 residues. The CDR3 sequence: CASSFQGGTDTQYF. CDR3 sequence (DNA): TGTGCCAGCAGTTTCCAGGGAGGCACAGATACGCAGTATTTT.

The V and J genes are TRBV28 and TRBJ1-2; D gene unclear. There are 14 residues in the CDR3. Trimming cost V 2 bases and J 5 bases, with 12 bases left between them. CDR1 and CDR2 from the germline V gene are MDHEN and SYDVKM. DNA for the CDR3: TGTGCCAGCAGTTTACAAGGACCGAGATATGGCTACACCTTC. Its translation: CASSLQGPRYGYTF.

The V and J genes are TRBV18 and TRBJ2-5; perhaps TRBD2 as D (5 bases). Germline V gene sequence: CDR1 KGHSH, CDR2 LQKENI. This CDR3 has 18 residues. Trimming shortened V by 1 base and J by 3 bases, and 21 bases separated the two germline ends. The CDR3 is CASSPLPDFGSGEETQYF. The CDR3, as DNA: TGTGCCAGCTCACCACTTCCGGATTTTGGCAGCGGCGAAGAGACCCAGTACTTC.

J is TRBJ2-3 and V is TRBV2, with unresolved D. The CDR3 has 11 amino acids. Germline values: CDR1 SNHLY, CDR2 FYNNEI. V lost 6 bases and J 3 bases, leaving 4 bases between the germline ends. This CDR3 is CASRSTDTQYF. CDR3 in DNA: TGTGCCAGCAGGTCGACAGATACGCAGTATTTT.

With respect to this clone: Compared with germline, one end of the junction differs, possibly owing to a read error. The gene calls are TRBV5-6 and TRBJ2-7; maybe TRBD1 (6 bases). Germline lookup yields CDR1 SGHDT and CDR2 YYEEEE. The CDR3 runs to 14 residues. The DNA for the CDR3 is TGTGCCAGCAGCTTGGGGGCAAGTACAGGGACACCGGTCTTC. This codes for CASSLGASTGTPVF.

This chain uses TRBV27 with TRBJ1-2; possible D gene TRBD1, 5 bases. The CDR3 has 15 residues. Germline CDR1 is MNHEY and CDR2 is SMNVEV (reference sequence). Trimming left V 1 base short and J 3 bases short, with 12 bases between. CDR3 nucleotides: TGTGCCAGCAGTTTATTTTCAGGGCGTGACTATGGCTACACCTTC. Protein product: CASSLFSGRDYGYTF.

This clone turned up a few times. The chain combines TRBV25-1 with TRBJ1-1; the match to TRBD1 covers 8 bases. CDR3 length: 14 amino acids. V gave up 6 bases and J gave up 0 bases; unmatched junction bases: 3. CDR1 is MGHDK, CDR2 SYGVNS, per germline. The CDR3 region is CASRQTGVNTEAFF. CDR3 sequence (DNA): TGTGCCAGCAGACAGACAGGGGTGAACACTGAAGCTTTCTTT.

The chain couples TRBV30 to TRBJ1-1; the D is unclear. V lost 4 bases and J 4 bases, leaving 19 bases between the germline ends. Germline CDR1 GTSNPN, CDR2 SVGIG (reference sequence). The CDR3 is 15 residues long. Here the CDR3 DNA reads TGTGCCTGGACCCAAAGGGCCACGGGCGTCACTGAAGCTTTCTTT. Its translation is CAWTQRATGVTEAFF.

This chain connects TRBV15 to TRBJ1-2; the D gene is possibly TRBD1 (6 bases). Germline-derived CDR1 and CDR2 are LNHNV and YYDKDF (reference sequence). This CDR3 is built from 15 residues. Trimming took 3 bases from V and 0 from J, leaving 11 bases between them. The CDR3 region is CATSRRGDTNYGYTF. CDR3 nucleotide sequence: TGTGCCACCAGCAGGCGCGGGGACACTAACTATGGCTACACCTTC.

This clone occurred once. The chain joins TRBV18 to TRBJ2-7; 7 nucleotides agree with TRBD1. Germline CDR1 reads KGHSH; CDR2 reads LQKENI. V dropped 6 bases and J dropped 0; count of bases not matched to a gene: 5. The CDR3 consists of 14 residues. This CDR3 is CASSPGTDSYEQYF. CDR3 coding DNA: TGTGCCAGCTCCCCCGGGACAGACTCCTACGAGCAGTACTTC.

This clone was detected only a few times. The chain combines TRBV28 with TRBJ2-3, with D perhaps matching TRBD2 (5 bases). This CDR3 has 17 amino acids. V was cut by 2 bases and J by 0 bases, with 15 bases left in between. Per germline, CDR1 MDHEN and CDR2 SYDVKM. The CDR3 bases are TGTGCCAGCAGTTTAATCGACGGGATTTCTAGCACAGATACGCAGTATTTT. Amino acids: CASSLIDGISSTDTQYF.

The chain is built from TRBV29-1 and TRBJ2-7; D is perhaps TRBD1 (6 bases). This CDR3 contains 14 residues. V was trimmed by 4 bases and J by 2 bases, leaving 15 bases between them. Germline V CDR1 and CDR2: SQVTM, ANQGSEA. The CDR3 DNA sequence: TGCAGCGTTGCCCTATGGACAGTCGCCTACGAGCAGTACTTC. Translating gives CSVALWTVAYEQYF.

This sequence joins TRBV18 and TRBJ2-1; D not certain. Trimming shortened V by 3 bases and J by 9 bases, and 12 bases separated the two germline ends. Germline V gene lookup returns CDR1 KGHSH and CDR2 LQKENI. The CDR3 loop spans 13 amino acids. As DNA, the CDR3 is TGTGCCAGCTCACCCCCAGGACGAGGTGAGCAGTTCTTC. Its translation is CASSPPGRGEQFF.

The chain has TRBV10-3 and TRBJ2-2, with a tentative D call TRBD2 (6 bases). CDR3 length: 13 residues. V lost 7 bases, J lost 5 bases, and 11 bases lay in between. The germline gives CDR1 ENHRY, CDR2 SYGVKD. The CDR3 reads CAINPGRTGELFF. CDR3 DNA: TGTGCCATCAACCCGGGGAGGACCGGGGAGCTGTTTTTT.